These 10 T cell receptor beta chains originate from one sample sequenced in a study of post-analysis software for immune sequencing data. General study findings and limits: Patients had higher frequencies than controls of roughly 5 TRBV segments, including TRBV5-6, TRBV5-1 and TRBV20-1.

The TCR beta cDNA libraries carried unique molecular identifiers. MiXCR, run by TCRdb on the PCR reads, gives a single entry per CDR3 protein. This table holds some 890,000 distinct CDR3 sequences, 53% found once. The antigens for these receptors are not known. Material: blood. The receptors were gathered from a girl aged 10 to 17 with multiple sclerosis.

This clonotype was detected only a few times. This chain joins TRBV25-1 and TRBJ1-1; D is ambiguous. Trimming left V 5 bases short and J 1 base short, with 11 bases between. Germline CDR1 reads MGHDK; CDR2 reads SYGVNS. CDR3 size: 14 residues. CDR3 sequence reads: CASSPTYRNTEAFF. The CDR3 DNA follows: TGTGCCAGCAGTCCAACCTACAGGAACACTGAAGCTTTCTTT.

This chain connects TRBV27 to TRBJ2-7, with 8 bases matching TRBD1. Germline-derived CDR1 and CDR2 are MNHEY and SMNVEV (reference sequence). V dropped 8 bases and J dropped 5; count of bases not matched to a gene: 8. The CDR3 has 13 residues. CDR3 DNA sequence: TGTGCCAGCCGATTGACAGGGGACGACGAGCAGTACTTC. Protein product: CASRLTGDDEQYF.

V gene TRBV20-1 combines with J gene TRBJ2-1; a weak D match, TRBD1 (6 bases). This CDR3 contains 15 residues. V lost 6 bases, J lost 6 bases, and 21 bases lay in between. CDR1 is DFQATT and CDR2 is SNEGSKA in the germline V gene (reference sequence). In DNA form, the CDR3 reads TGCAGTGCAAAATACGGGACACGGAGATCCAATGAGCAGTTCTTC. Translating it yields CSAKYGTRRSNEQFF.

There are a few counts of this clonotype. V gene TRBV20-1 combines with J gene TRBJ2-7; D possibly matches TRBD1 or TRBD2 (7 bases each). V shed 3 bases and J shed 0 bases, with 21 bases lying between them. The germline CDR1 and CDR2 sequences are DFQATT and SNEGSKA (reference sequence). This CDR3 comprises 17 residues. CDR3 residues: CSARVGDSGTFSYEQYF. In DNA, the CDR3 is TGCAGTGCTAGGGTTGGGGACAGCGGGACTTTCTCCTACGAGCAGTACTTC.

This clonotype appeared a few times. The chain carries TRBV7-9 and TRBJ2-7; D possibly corresponds to TRBD2 (5 bases). Germline CDR1 and CDR2: SEHNR and FQNEAQ (reference sequence). The CDR3 sequence is 12 residues long. Trimming took off 5 bases at V and 5 bases at J, with 10 bases between the two ends. This chain's CDR3 is CASSPGLDEQYF. CDR3 DNA: TGTGCCAGCAGCCCCGGACTTGACGAGCAGTACTTC.

The V and J genes are TRBV5-1 and TRBJ1-2; a weak D match, TRBD1 (6 bases). From germline, CDR1 is SGHRS and CDR2 YFSETQ. Trimming removed 6 bases at V and 8 bases at J, with 23 bases between. This CDR3 has 15 residues. CDR3 amino acids: CASKPYGTLSSGYTF. The CDR3 nucleotides are TGCGCCAGCAAGCCCTACGGGACACTATCTTCCGGCTACACCTTC.

This chain uses TRBV20-1 with TRBJ2-4, with D possibly matching TRBD1 (6 bases). The CDR3 has 14 amino acids. V gave up 6 bases and J gave up 1 base, with 13 bases separating them. Per germline, CDR1 DFQATT and CDR2 SNEGSKA (reference sequence). CDR3 coding DNA: TGCAGTGCGAACAGGGTGGTGGCCAAAAACATTCAGTACTTC. This translates into CSANRVVAKNIQYF.

In this sample, this clonotype turned up a few times. The V gene is TRBV6-5, the J gene TRBJ2-7; a possible D gene is TRBD2 (5 bases). The CDR3 contains 12 residues. V shed 10 bases and J shed 1 base, with 11 bases lying between them. Per the germline V gene, CDR1 is MNHEY and CDR2 is SVGAGI. CDR3 sequence (DNA): TGTGCCATCGGACTTGATTCCTACGAGCAGTACTTC. Protein product: CAIGLDSYEQYF.

In regard to this clonotype: A junction end diverges from the germline sequence, so it may reflect a read error. This CDR3 reads CAITETRYNEQFF. CDR3 sequence (DNA): TGTGCCATCACTGAGACTCGCTACAATGAGCAGTTCTTC. This rearrangement joins TRBV10-3 to TRBJ2-1; no clear D. This CDR3 is 13 amino acids long. Germline values: CDR1 ENHRY, CDR2 SYGVKD.

This clonotype was observed a few times. The chain has TRBV18 and TRBJ1-1; D is undetermined. The V gene's germline CDR1 is KGHSH and CDR2 LQKENI. V was shortened by 3 bases and J by 3 bases, with 14 bases between the two germline ends. The CDR3 extends over 15 amino acids. The CDR3 region has the DNA TGTGCCAGCTCACCTCCCGGAAGAGGTCACACTGAAGCTTTCTTT. It encodes CASSPPGRGHTEAFF. The full variable domain, completed using reference TRBV18 and TRBJ1-1, is NAGVMQNPRHLVRRRGQEARLRCSPMKGHSHVYWYRQLPEEGLKFMVYLQKENIIDESGMPKERFSAEFPKEGPSILRIQQVVRGDSAAYFCASSPPGRGHTEAFFGQGTRLTVV.